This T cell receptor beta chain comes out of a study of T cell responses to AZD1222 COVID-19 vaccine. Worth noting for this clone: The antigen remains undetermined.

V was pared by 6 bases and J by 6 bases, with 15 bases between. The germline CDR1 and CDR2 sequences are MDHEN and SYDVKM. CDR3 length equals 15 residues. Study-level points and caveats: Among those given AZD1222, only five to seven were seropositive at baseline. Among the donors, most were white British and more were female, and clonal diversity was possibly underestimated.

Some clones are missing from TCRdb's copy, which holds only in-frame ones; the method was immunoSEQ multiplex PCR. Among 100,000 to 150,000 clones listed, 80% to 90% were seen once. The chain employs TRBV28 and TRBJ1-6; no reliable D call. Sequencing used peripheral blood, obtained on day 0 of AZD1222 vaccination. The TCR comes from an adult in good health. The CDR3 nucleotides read TGTGCCAGCAGCCCCCCCCAGAGTTTTAATTCACCCCTCCACTTT. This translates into CASSPPQSFNSPLHF.